These T cell receptor beta chains were read from a single sample in a study of T cell repertoires in cytomegalovirus infection. TCRdb itself ran the reads through MiXCR, one entry per CDR3 protein. This sample carries some 250,000 distinct CDR3 sequences, roughly 9% of them seen once, and the ten largest clones take over 12%. The sequencing input was PBMCs. These receptor sequences come from a human donor in good health (CMV status not recorded). Some clones in this sample may be carry-over from other donors' samples. Each CDR3 is given with its conserved first and last residue. The order of the fields is J gene, V gene, CDR3 protein.

>TRBJ1-1|TRBV7-8
CASSLGRFREAFF
>TRBJ2-6|TRBV3-1
CASSQDENVLTF
>TRBJ2-7|TRBV7-2
CASSSSGSYEQYF
>TRBJ2-3|TRBV7-9
CASSSLTSPSGTQYF
>TRBJ2-5|TRBV7-2
CASSQTGGETQYF
>TRBJ2-3|TRBV7-2
CASSVSGRASDTQYF
>TRBJ1-1|TRBV14
CASSQALGGEAFF
>TRBJ1-1|TRBV6-2/TRBV6-3
CASTQPRGARDTEAFF
>TRBJ2-7|TRBV7-8
CASRVGPTYEQYF
>TRBJ2-3|TRBV6-5
CASSYSSGSTDTQYF
>TRBJ1-1|TRBV20-1
CSARGLQGRNTEAFF